The 30 T cell receptor beta chains given below trace back to one sample, sequenced in a study of cytomegalovirus exposure and HLA in healthy donors. The PCR contained 60 Vbeta and 13 Jbeta primers. Generated by immunoSEQ multiplex PCR, the TCRdb table keeps only in-frame clones and is missing some. The sample holds some 110,000 clones, about 83% seen once. The material sequenced was PBMCs. The receptors originated from a man between 18 and 35 years old in good health and CMV-seronegative.

This chain joins TRBV5-4 and TRBJ2-7; the D gene is possibly TRBD1 (6 bases). The CDR3 runs to 16 residues. V dropped 4 bases and J dropped 1 base, with 18 bases sitting between them. CDR1 and CDR2 from the germline V gene are SGHNT and YYREEE (reference sequence). The CDR3 coding sequence is TGTGCCAGCAGCCTGGGCAGGGGACCCGTGTCCTACGAGCAGTACTTC. This sequence encodes CASSLGRGPVSYEQYF.

V usage is TRBV15 and J usage is TRBJ2-3, with 7 bases fitting TRBD2. The germline V gene has CDR1 LNHNV and CDR2 YYDKDF (reference sequence). The CDR3 is 16 amino acids. V was clipped by 5 bases and J by 2 bases; unmatched bases: 10. CDR3 loop: CATSGGLVSNTDTQYF. CDR3 DNA: TGTGCCACCAGCGGAGGACTAGTTTCTAACACAGATACGCAGTATTTT.

This clone has more than one count but fewer than ten. The chain carries TRBV4-1 and TRBJ1-1; no definite D call. The CDR3 covers 14 residues. Trimming took 0 bases from V and 11 from J, leaving 16 bases between them. Germline V gives CDR1 MGHRA, CDR2 YSYEKL. The CDR3 sequence: CASSQDRGFSGAFF. CDR3 in DNA: TGCGCCAGCAGCCAAGATAGAGGTTTTTCGGGGGCTTTCTTT.

The rearrangement links TRBV9 to TRBJ1-2, with D unclear. V was shortened by 3 bases and J by 4 bases, with 16 bases between the two germline ends. The CDR3 is made up of 15 amino acids. Germline assignment: CDR1 SGDLS and CDR2 YYNGEE. The CDR3 bases are TGTGCCAGCAGCGAAGGAGGGCCGCCTGGCTATGGCTACACCTTC. It encodes CASSEGGPPGYGYTF.

The chain links TRBV5-5 to TRBJ2-7, with a possible D match to TRBD1 (5 bases). From germline, CDR1 is SGHKS and CDR2 YYEKEE (reference sequence). There are 14 residues in the CDR3. Trimming removed 1 base from V and 2 bases from J, with 10 bases in between. CDR3 sequence (DNA): TGTGCCAGCAGCTTGACAGGACAAGCCTACGAGCAGTACTTC. It codes for CASSLTGQAYEQYF.

The rearrangement joins TRBV7-7 to TRBJ1-1; 7 nucleotides agree with TRBD1. Trimming took 5 bases from V and 0 from J; bases not matched to a gene: 6. Germline V CDR1 and CDR2: SSHAT, FNYEAQ (reference sequence). The CDR3 extends over 15 amino acids. The CDR3 nucleotides read TGTGCCAGCAGCCCATGGGGACAGATGAACACTGAAGCTTTCTTT. This codes for CASSPWGQMNTEAFF.

DNA for the CDR3: TGTGCCAGCAGCTTAGCGCTTTCAGGACTAGCCGGGGAGCTGTTTTTT. Its translation: CASSLALSGLAGELFF. V usage is TRBV7-6 and J usage is TRBJ2-2; 7 bases are shared with TRBD2. The CDR3 runs 16 residues. The V gene's germline CDR1 is SGHVS and CDR2 FNYEAQ. V dropped 0 bases and J dropped 6; count of bases not matched to a gene: 7.

The chain employs TRBV7-2 and TRBJ1-5; 7 positions match TRBD1. V trimming: 5 bases; J trimming: 7 bases; junction bases outside the gene matches: 5. CDR3 length equals 13 residues. Germline V gene data show CDR1 as SGHTA and CDR2 as FQGNSA. The CDR3: CASSPQGWQPQHF. The CDR3 nucleotides read TGTGCCAGCAGCCCACAGGGGTGGCAGCCCCAGCATTTT.

The rearrangement links TRBV27 to TRBJ2-1; the D gene is possibly TRBD2 (5 bases). This CDR3 region has 14 residues. Deletions cut 8 bases from V and 4 bases from J, with 15 bases between. CDR1 MNHEY and CDR2 SMNVEV come from the germline V gene (reference sequence). The CDR3 sequence: CASRQGSSYNEQFF. CDR3 nucleotides: TGTGCCAGCCGCCAAGGGAGCTCATACAATGAGCAGTTCTTC.

The chain couples TRBV7-9 to TRBJ1-2; 9 positions match TRBD1. The CDR3 contains 16 residues. Germline V lookup: CDR1 SEHNR, CDR2 FQNEAQ (reference sequence). Germline trimming cut 5 bases from V and 2 bases from J; bases unmatched to any gene: 9. In DNA form, the CDR3 reads TGTGCCAGCAGCCTTACAACCGGGACAGGGAACTATGGCTACACCTTC. It specifies CASSLTTGTGNYGYTF.

This clone has only one observation. The chain carries TRBV27 and TRBJ1-5; 9 bases map to TRBD1. Germline assignment: CDR1 MNHEY and CDR2 SMNVEV (reference sequence). There are 14 residues in the CDR3. Trimming at V came to 6 bases and at J to 3 bases, leaving 3 bases not matched to a gene. CDR3 protein: CASRGTGTNQPQHF. As DNA, the CDR3 is TGTGCCAGCAGGGGGACAGGGACCAATCAGCCCCAGCATTTT.

The chain employs TRBV6-1 and TRBJ2-2; 11 positions match TRBD1. This CDR3 has 13 residues. Germline V lookup: CDR1 MNHNS, CDR2 SASEGT. The V and J ends lost 9 bases and 13 bases, in that order; junction bases with no gene match: 10. CDR3 nucleotides: TGTGCCAGTCTACGGGGGACAGGGGGTGTGCTGTTTTTT. Its protein product is CASLRGTGGVLFF.

This clone was seen only once. One end of the junction varies from germline; a read error may be responsible. The gene calls are TRBV5-1 and TRBJ2-7, with TRBD1 matching over 11 bases. There are 15 residues in the CDR3. Per the germline V gene, CDR1 is SGHRS and CDR2 is YFSETQ. This CDR3 reads CASSRQPGQGVEQYF. CDR3 DNA: TGTGCCAGCAGCCGACAACCGGGACAGGGGGTTGAGCAGTACTTC.

The CDR3: CASSPRLAGSTDTQYF. CDR3 bases: TGTGCCAGCAGCCCAAGACTAGCGGGGAGCACAGATACGCAGTATTTT. This rearrangement joins TRBV7-3 to TRBJ2-3; 11 bases are a match to TRBD2. V gave up 5 bases and J gave up 0 bases; unmatched junction bases: 4. CDR1 and CDR2 from the germline V gene are SGHTA and FQGTGA. The CDR3 is 16 amino acids.

DNA for the CDR3: TGCGCCAGCAGCCCTACCCGCGGCCTAAACTACGAGCAGTACTTC. Protein: CASSPTRGLNYEQYF. This sequence joins TRBV4-3 and TRBJ2-7; D not certain. CDR1 and CDR2 (germline): LGHNA, YSLEER. The CDR3 runs to 15 residues. Trimming took 4 bases from V and 3 from J, leaving 16 bases between them.

The table lists this clone with a count of one. CDR3 loop: CASTANRGHQPQHF. The CDR3 DNA follows: TGTGCCAGTACCGCAAACAGGGGTCATCAGCCCCAGCATTTT. The chain recombines TRBV19 with TRBJ1-5; 7 bases fit TRBD1. V lost 7 bases, J lost 5 bases, and 8 bases stayed unmatched. The germline CDR1 and CDR2 sequences are LNHDA and SQIVND (reference sequence). The CDR3 spans 14 residues.

This clone was found once. V gene TRBV7-9 combines with J gene TRBJ1-1; tentatively, D is TRBD1 (6 bases). Germline loops: CDR1 SEHNR, CDR2 FQNEAQ (reference sequence). Trimming cost V 3 bases and J 4 bases, with 12 bases left between them. The CDR3 extends over 14 amino acids. The CDR3 reads CASSFGDRPTEAFF. The CDR3 DNA follows: TGTGCCAGCAGCTTCGGTGACAGGCCCACTGAAGCTTTCTTT.

For the CDR3, the DNA is TGTGCCAGCAGCTTGCCCGGCACAGATACGCAGTATTTT. As protein: CASSLPGTDTQYF. The genes are TRBV5-4 and TRBJ2-3; no definite D call. The CDR3 covers 13 residues. V shed 1 base and J shed 1 base, with 4 bases lying between them. The germline V gene encodes CDR1 SGHNT and CDR2 YYREEE (reference sequence).

The V and J genes are TRBV6-6 and TRBJ1-5; 7 nucleotides align to TRBD1. The CDR3 is 16 residues long. Per the germline V gene, CDR1 is MNHNY and CDR2 is SVGAGI (reference sequence). With 11 bases clipped from V and 1 base from J, the junction kept 14 bases outside the gene matches. Here the CDR3 reads CASINDREGSNQPQHF. The CDR3 DNA reads as TGTGCCTCCATTAATGACAGGGAAGGAAGCAATCAGCCCCAGCATTTT.

The chain has TRBV19 and TRBJ2-1, with 10 bases that match TRBD2. This CDR3 is built from 16 residues. Germline V CDR1 and CDR2: LNHDA, SQIVND (reference sequence). Losses at the gene ends were 4 bases for V and 1 base for J; bases not matched to a gene: 4. The CDR3 nucleotides read TGTGCCAGTAGTACCGGACTAGCGGAGTCCTACAATGAGCAGTTCTTC. It codes for CASSTGLAESYNEQFF.

This chain uses TRBV7-8 with TRBJ2-1; tentative D call: TRBD2 (5 bases). The germline V and J ends were trimmed by 8 bases and 2 bases, with 16 bases remaining between them. Germline CDR1 reads SGHVS; CDR2 reads FQNEAQ. CDR3 length equals 15 residues. The CDR3 DNA is TGTGCCAGCGAGCACCGGCGGGTGACCTACAATGAGCAGTTCTTC. Translating it yields CASEHRRVTYNEQFF. Full variable domain (remainder filled in from reference TRBV7-8 and TRBJ2-1): GAGVSQSPRYKVAKRGQDVALRCDPISGHVSLFWYQQALGQGPEFLTYFQNEAQLDKSGLPSDRFFAERPEGSVSTLKIQRTQQEDSAVYLCASEHRRVTYNEQFFGPGTRLTVL.

This clone was seen only once. V and J are TRBV6-5 and TRBJ2-1; tentatively, D is TRBD2 (6 bases). The CDR3 extends over 14 amino acids. CDR1 and CDR2 from the germline V gene are MNHEY and SVGAGI. Trimming stripped 2 bases from V and 5 bases from J, with 10 bases between. The CDR3 DNA reads TGTGCCAGCAGTTACGTCGCGGGGAACAATGAGCAGTTCTTC. It is translated as CASSYVAGNNEQFF.

This chain uses TRBV25-1 with TRBJ2-1; 9 bases match TRBD2. The ends lost 5 bases at V and 0 bases at J; junction bases unmatched: 8. The CDR3 is 17 residues long. The germline V gene has CDR1 MGHDK and CDR2 SYGVNS. The CDR3 spells CASSTRDSGSSYNEQFF. CDR3 nucleotide sequence: TGTGCCAGCAGTACTCGGGATAGCGGGAGCTCCTACAATGAGCAGTTCTTC.

The rearrangement joins TRBV11-3 to TRBJ1-2, with D possibly being TRBD1 (5 bases). The CDR3 is made up of 14 amino acids. In germline, CDR1 is SGHNT, CDR2 YENEEA. V was shortened by 5 bases and J by 4 bases, with 14 bases between the two germline ends. CDR3 in DNA: TGTGCCAGCAGCCCCCCGGGGGAGTCCTATGGCTACACCTTC. It codes for CASSPPGESYGYTF. The full variable domain, with the rest looked up from reference TRBV11-3 and TRBJ1-2, is EAGVVQSPRYKIIEKKQPVAFWCNPISGHNTLYWYLQNLGQGPELLIRYENEEAVDDSQLPKDRFSAERLKGVDSTLKIQPAELGDSAVYLCASSPPGESYGYTFGSGTRLTVV.

V is TRBV28 and J is TRBJ2-7; D call uncertain. V lost 5 bases and J 3 bases, leaving 17 bases between the germline ends. Germline assignment: CDR1 MDHEN and CDR2 SYDVKM. There are 15 residues in the CDR3. The CDR3 nucleotides read TGTGCCAGCAGTCCTCCCACAATGGCTTACTACGAGCAGTACTTC. Encoded protein: CASSPPTMAYYEQYF.

A remark on this clone: Sequence at one end of the junction differs from germline and may be a read error. In the same sample, other DNA sequences code for this CDR3. The J gene is TRBJ2-3, the V gene TRBV5-1, with TRBD1 matching 8 bases. CDR1 and CDR2 from the germline V gene are SGHRS and YFSETQ. CDR3 length: 15 residues. The CDR3 spells CASSLGGQAGDTQYF. The CDR3 region has the DNA TGCGCCAGCAGCTTGGGGGGACAGGCTGGGGATACGCAGTATTTC.

The gene calls are TRBV18 and TRBJ1-3, with D perhaps TRBD1 (5 bases). CDR1 and CDR2 (germline): KGHSH, LQKENI. With 2 bases removed from V and 7 bases from J, the gap between germline ends came to 15 bases. CDR3 length: 15 residues. CDR3 in DNA: TGTGCCAGCTCACCAGCCGGTGGAGGGACTAACACCATATATTTT. It encodes CASSPAGGGTNTIYF.

This sequence joins TRBV5-4 and TRBJ2-7, with 11 bases lining up with TRBD2. The ends lost 5 bases at V and 6 bases at J; junction bases unmatched: 10. The CDR3 length is 15 residues. Per the germline V gene, CDR1 is SGHNT and CDR2 is YYREEE (reference sequence). CDR3 sequence (DNA): TGTGCCAGCAGACCGCCACTAGCGGGAGTAACCGAGCAGTACTTC. Translation: CASRPPLAGVTEQYF.

The CDR3 nucleotides read TGTGCCAGCAGCTTAGTCTCGGGGGGGAGCTCCTACGAGCAGTACTTC. Amino acids: CASSLVSGGSSYEQYF. This sequence joins TRBV7-2 and TRBJ2-7, with 8 nucleotides matching TRBD2. This CDR3 is 16 amino acids long. Germline trimming cut 1 base from V and 0 bases from J; bases unmatched to any gene: 5. Germline V CDR1 and CDR2: SGHTA, FQGNSA.

V and J are TRBV9 and TRBJ2-1, with D possibly being TRBD1 (10 bases). This CDR3 spans 19 amino acids. Deletions cut 3 bases from V and 2 bases from J, with 24 bases between. CDR1 is SGDLS, CDR2 YYNGEE, per germline. For the CDR3, the DNA is TGTGCCAGCAGCGCAAGCGGGGGGACCGGGACAGGGGCCTACAATGAGCAGTTCTTC. Amino acid sequence: CASSASGGTGTGAYNEQFF.